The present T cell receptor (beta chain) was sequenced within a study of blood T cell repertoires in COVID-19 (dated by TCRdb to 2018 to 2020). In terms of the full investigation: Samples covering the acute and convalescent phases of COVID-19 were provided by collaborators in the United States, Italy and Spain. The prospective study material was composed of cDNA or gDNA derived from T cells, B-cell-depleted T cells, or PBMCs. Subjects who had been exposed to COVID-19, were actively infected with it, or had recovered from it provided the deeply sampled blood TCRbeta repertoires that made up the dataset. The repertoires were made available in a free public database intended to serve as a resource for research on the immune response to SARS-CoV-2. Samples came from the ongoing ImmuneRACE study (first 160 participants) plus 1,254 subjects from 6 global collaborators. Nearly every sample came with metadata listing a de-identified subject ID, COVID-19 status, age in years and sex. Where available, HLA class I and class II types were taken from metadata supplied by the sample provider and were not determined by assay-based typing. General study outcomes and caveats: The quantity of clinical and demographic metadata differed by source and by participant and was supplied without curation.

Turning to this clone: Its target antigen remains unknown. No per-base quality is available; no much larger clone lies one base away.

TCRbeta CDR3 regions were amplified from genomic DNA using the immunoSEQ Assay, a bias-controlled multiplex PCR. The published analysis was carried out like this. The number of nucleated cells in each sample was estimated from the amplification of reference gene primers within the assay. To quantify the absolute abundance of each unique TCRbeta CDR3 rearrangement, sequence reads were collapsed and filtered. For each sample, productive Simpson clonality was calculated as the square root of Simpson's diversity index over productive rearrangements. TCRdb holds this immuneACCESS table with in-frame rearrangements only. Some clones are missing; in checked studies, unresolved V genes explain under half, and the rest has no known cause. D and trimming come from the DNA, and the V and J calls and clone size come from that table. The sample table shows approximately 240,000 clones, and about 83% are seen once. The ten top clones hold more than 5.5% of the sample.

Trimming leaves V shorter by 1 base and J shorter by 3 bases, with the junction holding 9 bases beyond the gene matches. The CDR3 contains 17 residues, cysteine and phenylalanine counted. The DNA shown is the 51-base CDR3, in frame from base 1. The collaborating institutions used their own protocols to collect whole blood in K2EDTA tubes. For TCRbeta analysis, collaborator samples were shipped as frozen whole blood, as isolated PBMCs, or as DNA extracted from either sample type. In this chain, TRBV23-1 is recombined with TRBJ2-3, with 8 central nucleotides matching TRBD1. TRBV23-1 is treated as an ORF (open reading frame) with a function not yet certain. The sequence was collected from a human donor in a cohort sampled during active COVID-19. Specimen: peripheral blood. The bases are TGCGCCAGCAGTCAATTCTGGGCCGACAGGGGTACAGATACGCAGTATTTT. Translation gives CASSQFWADRGTDTQYF.